These 20 T cell receptor beta chains were sequenced from one sample in a study of cytomegalovirus exposure and HLA in healthy donors. The table came from immunoSEQ multiplex PCR; TCRdb's copy has only in-frame clones and leaves some out. The repertoire holds some 130,000 clones, with approximately 87% as singletons. Sequenced: PBMCs. These receptors originate from a woman aged 18 to 35 in good health and CMV-seropositive.

The gene calls are TRBV28 and TRBJ2-7, with 12 bases identical to TRBD2. The ends lost 7 bases at V and 2 bases at J; junction bases unmatched: 27. In germline, CDR1 is MDHEN, CDR2 SYDVKM. CDR3 length equals 22 residues. The CDR3 loop is CASMGRGLAGSGGLIYAYEQYF. DNA for the CDR3: TGTGCCAGCATGGGTCGTGGACTAGCGGGATCCGGGGGGCTGATTTACGCCTACGAGCAGTACTTC.

The rearrangement links TRBV23-1 to TRBJ2-7; no reliable D call. TRBV23-1 qualifies as an ORF whose function is uncertain. There are 16 residues in the CDR3. V was pared by 0 bases and J by 0 bases, with 12 bases between. Here the CDR3 reads CASSQSCPPSSYEQYF. The CDR3 DNA follows: TGCGCCAGCAGTCAATCGTGCCCCCCGAGCTCCTACGAGCAGTACTTC.

J is TRBJ1-5 and V is TRBV4-2, with 9 bases matching TRBD1. Trimming took 0 bases from V and 4 from J; bases not matched to a gene: 4. This CDR3 has 16 residues. Germline V lookup: CDR1 LGHNA, CDR2 YNFKEQ. The CDR3 loop reads CASSQDGDRANQPQHF. The CDR3 DNA sequence: TGTGCCAGCAGCCAAGACGGGGACAGGGCGAATCAGCCCCAGCATTTT.

V usage is TRBV29-1 and J usage is TRBJ2-1, with TRBD2 matching over 9 bases. The CDR3 consists of 15 residues. Looked up from germline, CDR1 is SQVTM and CDR2 is ANQGSEA. V dropped 0 bases and J dropped 5; count of bases not matched to a gene: 5. In DNA, the CDR3 is TGCAGCGTTGAAGAGGCGGGGGGGGCACACAATGAGCAGTTCTTC. It translates to CSVEEAGGAHNEQFF.

The rearrangement uses TRBV6-1 and TRBJ1-4; 10 bases are a match to TRBD1. The junction had 8 bases not matched to a gene; V was cut back by 2 bases and J by 8 bases. The CDR3 spans 16 residues. Per the germline V gene, CDR1 is MNHNS and CDR2 is SASEGT. The CDR3 DNA reads as TGTGCCAGCAGTGAAATAGGGGGACAGGGGAACGAAAAACTGTTTTTT. This translates into CASSEIGGQGNEKLFF.

J is TRBJ1-5 and V is TRBV14; maybe TRBD1 (5 bases). The CDR3 sequence is 12 residues long. V dropped 9 bases and J dropped 6 bases, with 12 bases sitting between them. Germline CDR1 reads SGHDN; CDR2 reads FVKESK. CDR3 residues: CARGGEGQPQHF. Written as DNA, the CDR3 is TGTGCCAGAGGAGGGGAGGGTCAGCCCCAGCATTTT.

The chain is built from TRBV6-5 and TRBJ2-1; 10 bases map to TRBD2. The CDR3 loop spans 13 amino acids. The germline V gene encodes CDR1 MNHEY and CDR2 SVGAGI. Trimming at V came to 6 bases and at J to 6 bases, leaving 2 bases not matched to a gene. The CDR3 region is CASSRTSGNEQFF. As DNA, the CDR3 is TGTGCCAGCAGCCGGACTAGCGGCAATGAGCAGTTCTTC.

This chain uses TRBV6-4 with TRBJ2-1; the D gene is possibly TRBD1 (5 bases). The ends were cut back, 6 bases at V and 15 bases at J, with 18 bases in the middle. The CDR3 has 12 residues. Germline-derived CDR1 and CDR2 are MRHNA and SNTAGT. CDR3: CASRVGPSGWFF. In nucleotides, the CDR3 is TGTGCCAGCAGAGTCGGACCCTCAGGGTGGTTCTTC.

The genes are TRBV10-2 and TRBJ2-3, with 12 nucleotides matching TRBD2. CDR1 and CDR2 from the germline V gene are WSHSY and SAAADI. With V trimmed by 6 bases and J by 6 bases, 10 bases remained unmatched. The CDR3 consists of 16 residues. The CDR3 DNA reads TGCGCCAGCAGGGATCCTAGCGGGGGGGCGAGGGATACGCAGTATTTT. It specifies CASRDPSGGARDTQYF.

The J gene is TRBJ1-4, the V gene TRBV7-9, with D unclear. CDR1 and CDR2 from the germline V gene are SEHNR and FQNEAQ (reference sequence). Deletions cut 1 base from V and 3 bases from J, with 9 bases between. The CDR3 is made up of 15 amino acids. The CDR3 region has the DNA TGTGCCAGCAGCTTAGTTGGGGAGGCTAATGAAAAACTGTTTTTT. Its protein product is CASSLVGEANEKLFF. The whole variable domain, filled in from reference TRBV7-9 and TRBJ1-4, reads DTGVSQNPRHKITKRGQNVTFRCDPISEHNRLYWYRQTLGQGPEFLTYFQNEAQLEKSRLLSDRFSAERPKGSFSTLEIQRTEQGDSAMYLCASSLVGEANEKLFFGSGTQLSVL.

This chain connects TRBV5-8 to TRBJ1-5; D remains unclear. V lost 0 bases, J lost 3 bases, and 7 bases lay in between. Germline assignment: CDR1 SGHTS and CDR2 YDEGEE. This CDR3 spans 14 amino acids. CDR3 amino acids: CASSLGLANQPQHF. CDR3 DNA sequence: TGTGCCAGCAGCTTGGGCTTGGCCAATCAGCCCCAGCATTTT. Variable domain in full (rest from reference TRBV5-8 and TRBJ1-5): EAGVTQSPTHLIKTRGQQATLRCSPISGHTSVYWYQQALGLGLQFLLWYDEGEERNRGNFPPRFSGRQFPNYSSELNVNALELEDSALYLCASSLGLANQPQHFGDGTRLSIL.

J is TRBJ1-1 and V is TRBV4-3, with D perhaps TRBD1 (5 bases). V lost 1 base and J 1 base, leaving 13 bases between the germline ends. Looked up from germline, CDR1 is LGHNA and CDR2 is YSLEER. CDR3 length: 16 amino acids. CDR3: CASSQGSGLSNTEAFF. In DNA, the CDR3 is TGCGCCAGCAGCCAAGGTTCGGGACTCTCGAACACTGAAGCTTTCTTT.

This chain uses TRBV12-5 with TRBJ2-7; 14 nucleotides align to TRBD2. Germline CDR1 LGHNT, CDR2 FRNRAP. This CDR3 is 17 amino acids long. Germline trimming cut 1 base from V and 3 bases from J; bases unmatched to any gene: 5. The CDR3 reads CASGLAKTSGRDYEQYF. The CDR3 nucleotides read TGTGCTAGTGGTTTGGCAAAGACTAGCGGGAGGGACTACGAGCAGTACTTC.

This chain joins TRBV4-1 and TRBJ1-1; D ambiguous. CDR1 and CDR2 (germline): MGHRA, YSYEKL. The CDR3 totals 15 residues. V was shortened by 0 bases and J by 4 bases, with 12 bases between the two germline ends. For the CDR3, the DNA is TGCGCCAGCAGCCAAGATTTCCACTATCTCACTGAAGCTTTCTTT. This translates into CASSQDFHYLTEAFF.

This sequence joins TRBV7-6 and TRBJ2-3; 12 nucleotides match TRBD2. This CDR3 has 14 residues. Germline V lookup: CDR1 SGHVS, CDR2 FNYEAQ. The junction had 3 bases not matched to a gene; V was cut back by 5 bases and J by 6 bases. CDR3 region: CASSRLAGDDTQYF. Here the CDR3 DNA reads TGTGCCAGCAGCCGACTAGCGGGGGACGATACGCAGTATTTT.

J is TRBJ2-1 and V is TRBV7-2; no definite D call. The CDR3 runs 17 residues. Trimming left V 1 base short and J 5 bases short, with 18 bases between. In germline, CDR1 is SGHTA, CDR2 FQGNSA. The CDR3, as DNA: TGTGCCAGCAGCTTAGGAGCTGGCGGAGAGACCCACAATGAGCAGTTCTTC. Its translation: CASSLGAGGETHNEQFF.

V and J are TRBV5-8 and TRBJ2-7; D may be TRBD2 (6 bases). This CDR3 region has 12 residues. Per germline, CDR1 SGHTS and CDR2 YDEGEE. The V end lost 5 bases, the J end lost 5 bases, and 11 bases lay between the germline ends. The CDR3 here is CASRGRGNEQYF. The CDR3 nucleotides read TGTGCCAGCAGGGGACGGGGGAACGAGCAGTACTTC.

The chain couples TRBV29-1 to TRBJ1-2; 9 nucleotides align to TRBD1. V shed 4 bases and J 3 bases; nucleotides not matched to a gene: 6. Looked up from germline, CDR1 is SQVTM and CDR2 is ANQGSEA. The CDR3 is 14 amino acids. This chain's CDR3 is CSVVVGQGDYGYTF. The DNA for the CDR3 is TGCAGCGTTGTAGTGGGACAGGGAGACTATGGCTACACCTTC.

V gene TRBV6-5 combines with J gene TRBJ1-5, with D tentatively TRBD1 (6 bases). Trimming left V 8 bases short and J 3 bases short, with 14 bases between. The CDR3 consists of 14 residues. The germline CDR1 and CDR2 sequences are MNHEY and SVGAGI. CDR3 bases: TGTGCCAGCGGCCTAACAGGGTACAATCAGCCCCAGCATTTT. This codes for CASGLTGYNQPQHF.

This rearrangement joins TRBV15 to TRBJ2-7, with TRBD2 as a possible D gene (6 bases). This CDR3 comprises 16 residues. The V gene lost 3 bases and the J gene lost 2 bases, with 17 bases spanning the gap. Germline assignment: CDR1 LNHNV and CDR2 YYDKDF (reference sequence). As DNA, the CDR3 is TGTGCCACCAGCAGCGAAAGGGGACTGGATACCTACGAGCAGTACTTC. The encoded protein is CATSSERGLDTYEQYF.